This T cell receptor (beta chain) was identified in a study of T-cell reconstitution after alpha-beta-depleted transplantation in children. Preparing the TCRbeta library involved the use of unique molecular identifiers. TCRdb used MiXCR to reprocess the PCR reads, holding one entry per CDR3 protein. Of over 80,000 distinct CDR3 sequences in the sample, less than 25% were seen once. The CDR3 is made up of 14 amino acids. The germline V gene encodes CDR1 MNHEY and CDR2 SMNVEV (reference sequence). After removal of 4 bases from V and 5 bases from J, the junction contained 5 bases not matched to a gene. Within the sample, this clonotype is medium-sized. Antigen unknown. Study conclusions and caveats: Surviving recipient cells, namely T cells and thymic progenitors, were the source of high day-60 TCRbeta diversity in some patients. Roughly two months post-transplant, alpha-beta T cells reportedly originated from several hundred graft clones that had expanded. Most T-cell counts and diversity one year after the transplant came from T cells that were newly produced.

J is TRBJ2-7 and V is TRBV27, with TRBD1 matching over 10 bases. The sample in question was PBMCs, obtained before TCRalphabeta/CD19-depleted stem cell transplant. The receptor was isolated from a boy between 2 and 10 years old with acute lymphoblastic leukemia, due to receive a stem cell transplant. This CDR3 reads CASSSGTGANEQYF. In DNA, the CDR3 is TGTGCCAGCAGTTCCGGGACAGGGGCCAACGAGCAGTACTTC.